The rows below give T cell receptor beta chains drawn from one sample of a study of T cell responses to AZD1222 COVID-19 vaccine. Sequenced by immunoSEQ multiplex PCR; TCRdb stores in-frame clones only, minus some. The sample has approximately 140,000 clones; more than 85% are singletons. Source: peripheral blood, taken on day 0 of AZD1222 vaccination. Receptor source: an adult in good health. Each CDR3 is given with its conserved first and last residue. The D gene is left open where the match is weak. The size entry is marked missing in some rows and otherwise reads once, few, many or a size class.

J gene | D gene | clone size | V gene | CDR3 length | CDR3 protein | CDR3 DNA
TRBJ2-1 | TRBD2 | . | TRBV11-2 | 16 | CASRGTSGRYYNEQFF | TGTGCCAGCAGGGGGACTAGCGGGAGGTACTACAATGAGCAGTTCTTC
TRBJ1-2 | TRBD1 | once | TRBV29-1 | 14 | CSVEPQGASYGYTF | TGCAGCGTTGAACCTCAGGGGGCGAGCTATGGCTACACCTTC
TRBJ2-2 | TRBD1 | . | TRBV19 | 14 | CASRIKQGAGELFF | TGTGCCAGTAGGATTAAACAGGGGGCCGGGGAGCTGTTTTTT
TRBJ1-2 | . | . | TRBV7-2 | 16 | CASSQGGATSRNGYTF | TGTGCCAGCAGCCAAGGTGGAGCCACCTCCAGAAATGGCTACACCTTC
TRBJ2-7 | . | . | TRBV10-2 | 14 | CASSPRTGPVVKNF | TGCGCCAGCAGCCCCAGAACAGGCCCAGTGGTTAAAAACTTC
TRBJ2-7 | . | . | TRBV11-2 | 12 | CASSPGGYEQYF | TGTGCCAGCAGCCCCGGGGGCTACGAGCAGTACTTC
TRBJ1-1 | . | once | TRBV6-5 | 13 | CASSLAGGGEAFF | TGTGCCAGCAGCCTGGCGGGGGGTGGAGAAGCTTTCTTT
TRBJ2-6 | . | . | TRBV27 | 16 | CASSVGLGSGANVLTF | TGTGCCAGCAGTGTGGGACTGGGCTCTGGGGCCAACGTCCTGACTTTC
TRBJ2-7 | . | . | TRBV28 | 12 | CASSLRQPEQYF | TGTGCCAGCAGTTTACGTCAGCCAGAGCAGTACTTC
TRBJ1-3 | . | . | TRBV2 | 15 | CASRERNSSGNTIYF | TGTGCCAGCAGGGAGCGAAACTCCTCTGGAAACACCATATATTTT
TRBJ2-1 | TRBD1 | . | TRBV5-6 | 19 | CASSPRTGGSILSYNEQFF | TGTGCCAGCAGCCCCCGGACAGGGGGCTCTATCCTCTCCTACAATGAGCAGTTCTTC
TRBJ1-5 | . | . | TRBV28 | 17 | CASSSPPGHEDDQPQHF | TGTGCCAGCAGCAGCCCGCCGGGACACGAGGATGATCAGCCCCAGCATTTT
TRBJ2-1 | . | . | TRBV6-5 | 15 | CATRNWTLPYNEQFF | TGTGCCACCAGGAATTGGACTCTCCCCTACAATGAGCAGTTCTTC
TRBJ2-2 | . | . | TRBV11-2 | 11 | CASSFLGELFF | TGTGCCAGCAGCTTTCTCGGGGAGCTGTTTTTT
TRBJ2-1 | TRBD2 | . | TRBV6-5 | 15 | CASRTSGSTYNEQFF | TGTGCCAGCAGAACTAGCGGATCTACCTACAATGAGCAGTTCTTC
TRBJ2-1 | TRBD2 | . | TRBV9 | 15 | CASSVDASGGYEQFF | TGTGCCAGCAGCGTAGATGCTAGCGGGGGTTATGAGCAGTTCTTC
TRBJ1-5 | . | few | TRBV6-2/TRBV6-3 | 14 | CASSSIAGNQPQHF | TGTGCCAGCAGTTCAATTGCGGGCAATCAGCCCCAGCATTTT
TRBJ1-1 | . | . | TRBV27 | 15 | CASSLGQGWDTEAFF | TGTGCCAGCAGTTTAGGGCAGGGGTGGGACACTGAAGCTTTCTTT
TRBJ2-7 | . | . | TRBV30 | 11 | CAWSRDYEQYF | TGTGCCTGGAGTCGGGACTACGAGCAGTACTTC
TRBJ2-3 | . | once | TRBV7-2 | 16 | CASSLGWGESTDTQYF | TGTGCCAGCAGCTTAGGTTGGGGGGAGAGCACAGATACGCAGTATTTT
TRBJ1-6 | . | once | TRBV28 | 12 | CASSLPNSPLHF | TGTGCCAGCAGTTTACCTAATTCACCCCTCCACTTT
TRBJ2-3 | TRBD1 | . | TRBV24-1 | 17 | CATSDTWGQGGSDTQYF | TGTGCCACCAGTGATACTTGGGGACAGGGTGGGTCAGATACGCAGTATTTT
TRBJ2-1 | . | . | TRBV7-3 | 11 | CASSLGHEQFF | TGTGCCAGCAGCTTAGGGCATGAGCAGTTCTTC
TRBJ1-1 | . | . | TRBV27 | 14 | CASSPEGGKSEAFF | TGTGCCAGCAGTCCAGAGGGGGGAAAGTCTGAAGCTTTCTTT
TRBJ1-1 | . | . | TRBV7-2 | 15 | CASSLRDRKNTEAFF | TGTGCCAGCAGCTTGCGGGATCGAAAGAACACTGAAGCTTTCTTT
TRBJ2-7 | . | . | TRBV27 | 13 | CASSDGPSYEQYF | TGTGCCAGCAGTGATGGTCCCTCCTACGAGCAGTACTTC
TRBJ2-7 | TRBD1 | . | TRBV27 | 14 | CASSLRDRGDEQYF | TGTGCCAGCAGTCTCCGGGACAGGGGGGATGAGCAGTACTTC
TRBJ1-4 | . | . | TRBV7-6 | 16 | CASSDSSRARGEKLFF | TGTGCCAGCAGCGATAGCTCCCGGGCGAGGGGTGAAAAACTGTTTTTT
TRBJ1-4 | TRBD1 | . | TRBV5-1 | 14 | CASSLGTGSEKLFF | TGCGCCAGCAGCTTGGGGACAGGAAGTGAAAAACTGTTTTTT
TRBJ2-7 | . | . | TRBV28 | 11 | CASSLRGEQYF | TGTGCCAGCAGCCTCAGGGGCGAGCAGTACTTC
TRBJ1-1 | . | . | TRBV27 | 14 | CASSPGGGLIVAFF | TGTGCCAGCAGCCCCGGTGGGGGGCTAATTGTAGCTTTCTTT
TRBJ2-1 | . | . | TRBV11-2 | 16 | CASSSRGVPANNEQFF | TGTGCCAGCAGCTCCAGGGGTGTCCCCGCGAACAATGAGCAGTTCTTC
TRBJ1-1 | . | . | TRBV5-1 | 14 | CASSLEAWGTEAFF | TGCGCCAGCAGCTTGGAGGCCTGGGGCACTGAAGCTTTCTTT
TRBJ1-2 | . | once | TRBV6-1 | 13 | CASSETQAYGYTF | TGTGCCAGCAGTGAAACCCAGGCATATGGCTACACCTTC
TRBJ1-1 | . | . | TRBV6-2/TRBV6-3 | 18 | CASSYLITAYGENTEAFF | TGTGCCAGCAGTTACCTCATCACGGCTTATGGGGAAAACACTGAAGCTTTCTTT
TRBJ2-3 | . | . | TRBV12-1 | 13 | CASSVSGTDTQYF | TGTGCCAGCAGCGTTAGCGGCACAGATACGCAGTATTTT
TRBJ1-3 | . | few | TRBV5-1 | 16 | CASSLAGSGSGNTIYF | TGCGCCAGCAGCTTGGCTGGGTCCGGGTCTGGAAACACCATATATTTT
TRBJ2-7 | . | . | TRBV7-2 | 12 | CASSLTDYEQYF | TGTGCCAGCAGCTTAACAGACTACGAGCAGTACTTC
TRBJ2-1 | . | . | TRBV4-3 | 15 | CASSQDLGATREQFF | TGCGCCAGCAGCCAAGATCTCGGGGCGACGCGGGAGCAGTTCTTC
TRBJ2-5 | . | . | TRBV5-6 | 14 | CASSPKAGGETQYF | TGTGCCAGCAGCCCTAAGGCAGGCGGAGAGACCCAGTACTTC
TRBJ2-3 | . | . | TRBV7-9 | 15 | CASSLAVQNTDTQYF | TGTGCCAGCAGCTTAGCCGTCCAGAACACAGATACGCAGTATTTT
TRBJ1-3 | . | . | TRBV11-2 | 14 | CASSFQDRGNTIYF | TGTGCCAGCAGCTTCCAAGACAGGGGAAACACCATATATTTT
TRBJ1-2 | . | . | TRBV28 | 15 | CASSPADSRSYGYTF | TGTGCCAGCAGTCCCGCCGACTCTAGAAGCTATGGCTACACCTTC
TRBJ2-1 | . | . | TRBV6-5 | 16 | CASSYGSMGGVNEQFF | TGTGCCAGCAGTTACGGCTCTATGGGCGGAGTTAATGAGCAGTTCTTC
TRBJ1-2 | . | . | TRBV5-6 | 16 | CASSLLGDRLSYGYTF | TGTGCCAGCAGCTTATTAGGAGACAGACTATCGTACGGCTACACCTTC
TRBJ1-1 | . | . | TRBV29-1 | 13 | CSVEGPANTEAFF | TGCAGCGTTGAGGGTCCGGCGAACACTGAAGCTTTCTTT
TRBJ2-5 | TRBD2 | . | TRBV3-1/TRBV3-2 | 15 | CASSQDGGRGETQYF | TGTGCCAGCAGCCAAGACGGCGGGAGAGGAGAGACCCAGTACTTC
TRBJ1-6 | . | . | TRBV19 | 14 | CASRNTGTNSPLHF | TGTGCCAGTCGAAACACCGGGACCAATTCACCCCTCCACTTT
TRBJ2-7 | . | . | TRBV9 | 16 | CASSVGPSVRGSEQYF | TGTGCCAGCAGCGTTGGGCCTAGCGTCCGGGGGAGCGAGCAGTACTTC
TRBJ2-7 | . | . | TRBV24-1 | 18 | CATSDLSIDSLNSYEQYF | TGTGCCACCAGTGATTTGTCAATCGACAGCTTAAACTCCTACGAGCAGTACTTC
TRBJ2-2 | . | once | TRBV5-4 | 12 | CASRAVTGELFF | TGTGCCAGCAGGGCAGTCACCGGGGAGCTGTTTTTT
TRBJ1-1 | TRBD1 | . | TRBV19 | 14 | CASSIQDRGTEAFF | TGTGCCAGTAGTATTCAGGACAGGGGCACTGAAGCTTTCTTT
TRBJ1-2 | . | once | TRBV2 | 17 | CASSTPGQGYSNYGYTF | TGTGCCAGCAGTACTCCGGGACAAGGCTACTCTAACTATGGCTACACCTTC
TRBJ1-1 | . | . | TRBV5-5 | 16 | CASSLAFRDLNTEAFF | TGTGCCAGCAGCTTGGCGTTCAGGGACCTAAACACTGAAGCTTTCTTT
TRBJ1-2 | . | . | TRBV12-5 | 12 | CASGLEVYGYTF | TGTGCTAGTGGTTTGGAAGTCTATGGCTACACCTTC
TRBJ1-2 | . | . | TRBV2 | 15 | CASSEALARVGGYTF | TGTGCCAGCAGTGAAGCCCTCGCGAGGGTGGGTGGCTACACCTTC